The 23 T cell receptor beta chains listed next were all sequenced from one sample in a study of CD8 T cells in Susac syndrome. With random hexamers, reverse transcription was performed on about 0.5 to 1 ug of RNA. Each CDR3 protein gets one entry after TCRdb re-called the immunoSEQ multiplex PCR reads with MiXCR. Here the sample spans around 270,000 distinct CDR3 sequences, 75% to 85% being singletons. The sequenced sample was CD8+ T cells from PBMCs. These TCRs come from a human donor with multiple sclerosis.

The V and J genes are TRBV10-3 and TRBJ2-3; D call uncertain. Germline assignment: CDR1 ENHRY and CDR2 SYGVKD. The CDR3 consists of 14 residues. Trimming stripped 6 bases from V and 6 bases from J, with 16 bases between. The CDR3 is CAIRGTIGADTQYF. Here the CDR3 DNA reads TGTGCCATCAGGGGAACCATAGGCGCCGATACGCAGTATTTT.

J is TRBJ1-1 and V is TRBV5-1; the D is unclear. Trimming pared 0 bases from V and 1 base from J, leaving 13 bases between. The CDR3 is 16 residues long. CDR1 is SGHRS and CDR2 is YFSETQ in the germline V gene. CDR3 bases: TGCGCCAGCAGCTTGGACCTCATTCTCGGGAACACTGAAGCTTTCTTT. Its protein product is CASSLDLILGNTEAFF.

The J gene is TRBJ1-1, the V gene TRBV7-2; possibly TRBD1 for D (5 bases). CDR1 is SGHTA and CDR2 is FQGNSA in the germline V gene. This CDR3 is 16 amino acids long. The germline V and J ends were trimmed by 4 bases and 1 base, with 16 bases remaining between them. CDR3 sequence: CASSSEGLEENTEAFF. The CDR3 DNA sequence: TGTGCCAGCAGCTCTGAGGGACTGGAAGAGAACACTGAAGCTTTCTTT. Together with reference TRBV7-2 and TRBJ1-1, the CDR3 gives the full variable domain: GAGVSQSPSNKVTEKGKDVELRCDPISGHTALYWYRQSLGQGLEFLIYFQGNSAPDKSGLPSDRFSAERTGGSVSTLTIQRTQQEDSAVYLCASSSEGLEENTEAFFGQGTRLTVV.

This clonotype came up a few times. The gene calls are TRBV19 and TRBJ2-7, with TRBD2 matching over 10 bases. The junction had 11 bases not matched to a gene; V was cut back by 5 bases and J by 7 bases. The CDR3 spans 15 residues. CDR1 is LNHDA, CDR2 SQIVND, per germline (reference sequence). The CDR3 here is CASSLIAGGSREQYF. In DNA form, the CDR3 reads TGTGCCAGTAGTTTGATAGCGGGAGGATCTCGGGAGCAGTACTTC.

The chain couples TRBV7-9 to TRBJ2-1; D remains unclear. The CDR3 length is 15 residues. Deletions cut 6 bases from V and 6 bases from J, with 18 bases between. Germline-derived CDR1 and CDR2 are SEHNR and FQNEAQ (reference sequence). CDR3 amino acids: CASSLDRFGPNEQFF. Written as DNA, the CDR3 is TGTGCCAGCAGTCTCGATCGGTTCGGTCCCAATGAGCAGTTCTTC.

CDR3 nucleotides: TGTGCCAGCAGCATATGGACAGGGGGCACAAATGAGCAGTTCTTC. Translated: CASSIWTGGTNEQFF. The chain recombines TRBV7-6 with TRBJ2-1, with 11 positions matching TRBD1. Trimming cost V 5 bases and J 7 bases; bases outside gene matches: 7. Looked up from germline, CDR1 is SGHVS and CDR2 is FNYEAQ. The CDR3 has 15 residues.

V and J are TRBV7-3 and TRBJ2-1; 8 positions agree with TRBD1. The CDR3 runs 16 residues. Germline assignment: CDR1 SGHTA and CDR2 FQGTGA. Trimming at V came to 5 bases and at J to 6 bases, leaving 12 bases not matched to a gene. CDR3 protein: CASSPPPGQDGNEQFF. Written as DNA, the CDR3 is TGTGCCAGCAGCCCCCCTCCGGGACAGGATGGCAATGAGCAGTTCTTC.

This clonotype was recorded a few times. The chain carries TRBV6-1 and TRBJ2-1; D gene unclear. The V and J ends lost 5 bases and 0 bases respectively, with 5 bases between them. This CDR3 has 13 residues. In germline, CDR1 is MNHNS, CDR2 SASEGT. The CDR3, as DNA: TGTGCCAGCAGTTCGATCTCCTACAATGAGCAGTTCTTC. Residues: CASSSISYNEQFF.

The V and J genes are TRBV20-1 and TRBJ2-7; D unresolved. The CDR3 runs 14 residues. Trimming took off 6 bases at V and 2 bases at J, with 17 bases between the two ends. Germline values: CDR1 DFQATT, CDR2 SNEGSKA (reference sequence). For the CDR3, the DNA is TGCAGTGCGAGCCCGGAAACTCCCACCTACGAGCAGTACTTC. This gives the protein CSASPETPTYEQYF.

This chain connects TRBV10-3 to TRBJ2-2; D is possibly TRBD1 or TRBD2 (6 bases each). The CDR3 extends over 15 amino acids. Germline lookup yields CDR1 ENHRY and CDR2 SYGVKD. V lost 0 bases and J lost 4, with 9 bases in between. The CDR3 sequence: CAISESGGPTGELFF. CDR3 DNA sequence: TGTGCCATCAGTGAGTCGGGGGGCCCCACCGGGGAGCTGTTTTTT.

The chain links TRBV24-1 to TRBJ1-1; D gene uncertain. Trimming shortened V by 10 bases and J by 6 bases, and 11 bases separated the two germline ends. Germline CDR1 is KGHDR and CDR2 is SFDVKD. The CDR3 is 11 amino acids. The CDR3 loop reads CATREGAEAFF. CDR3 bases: TGTGCCACAAGAGAGGGCGCTGAAGCTTTCTTT.

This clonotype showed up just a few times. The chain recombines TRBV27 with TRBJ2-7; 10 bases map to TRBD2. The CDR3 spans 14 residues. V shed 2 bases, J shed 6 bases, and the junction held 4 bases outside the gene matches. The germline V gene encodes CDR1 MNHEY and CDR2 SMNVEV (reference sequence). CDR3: CASSLLAGVFEQYF. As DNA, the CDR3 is TGTGCCAGCAGTTTACTAGCGGGAGTTTTCGAGCAGTACTTC.

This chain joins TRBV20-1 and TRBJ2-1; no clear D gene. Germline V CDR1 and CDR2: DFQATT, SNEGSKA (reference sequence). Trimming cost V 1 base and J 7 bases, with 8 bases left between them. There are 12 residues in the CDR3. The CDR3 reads CSARGLWNEQFF. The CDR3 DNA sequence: TGCAGTGCTAGAGGGTTGTGGAATGAGCAGTTCTTC.

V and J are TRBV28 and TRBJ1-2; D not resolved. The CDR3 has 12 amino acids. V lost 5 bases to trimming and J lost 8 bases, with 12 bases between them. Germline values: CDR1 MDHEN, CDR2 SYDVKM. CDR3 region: CASSLTGPGYTF. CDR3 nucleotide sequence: TGTGCCAGCAGTCTCACCGGGCCCGGCTACACCTTC.

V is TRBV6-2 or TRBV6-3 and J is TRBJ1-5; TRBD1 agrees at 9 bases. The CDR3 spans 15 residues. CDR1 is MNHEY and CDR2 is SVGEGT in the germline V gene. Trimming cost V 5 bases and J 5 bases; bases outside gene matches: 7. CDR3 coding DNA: TGTGCCAGCAGTCCCGGGACAGGGTTTTATCAGCCCCAGCATTTT. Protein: CASSPGTGFYQPQHF.

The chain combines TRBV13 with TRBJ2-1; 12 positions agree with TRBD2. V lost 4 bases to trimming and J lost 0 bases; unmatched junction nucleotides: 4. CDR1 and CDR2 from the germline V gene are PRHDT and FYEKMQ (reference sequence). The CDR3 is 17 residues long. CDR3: CASSSTSGRLSYNEQFF. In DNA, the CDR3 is TGTGCCAGCAGCTCAACTAGCGGGAGGCTCTCCTACAATGAGCAGTTCTTC.

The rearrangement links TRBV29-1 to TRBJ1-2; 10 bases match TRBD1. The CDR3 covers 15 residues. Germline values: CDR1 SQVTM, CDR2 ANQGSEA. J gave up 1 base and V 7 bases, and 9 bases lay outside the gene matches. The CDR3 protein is CSAIDGQGDNYGYTF. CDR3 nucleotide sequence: TGCAGCGCGATTGATGGACAGGGGGATAACTATGGCTACACCTTC.

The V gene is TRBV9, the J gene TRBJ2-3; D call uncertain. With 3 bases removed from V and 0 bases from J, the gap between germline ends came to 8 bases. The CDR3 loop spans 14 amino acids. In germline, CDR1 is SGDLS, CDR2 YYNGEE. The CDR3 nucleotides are TGTGCCAGCAGCGGGAGACTGAGCACAGATACGCAGTATTTT. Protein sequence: CASSGRLSTDTQYF. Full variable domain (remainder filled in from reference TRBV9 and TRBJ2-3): DSGVTQTPKHLITATGQRVTLRCSPRSGDLSVYWYQQSLDQGLQFLIQYYNGEERAKGNILERFSAQQFPDLHSELNLSSLELGDSALYFCASSGRLSTDTQYFGPGTRLTVL.

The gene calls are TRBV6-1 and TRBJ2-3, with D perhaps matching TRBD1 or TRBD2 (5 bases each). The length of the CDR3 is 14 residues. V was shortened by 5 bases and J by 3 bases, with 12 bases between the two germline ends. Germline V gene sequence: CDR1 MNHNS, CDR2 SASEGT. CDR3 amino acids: CASSSLEGTDTQYF. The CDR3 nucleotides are TGTGCCAGCAGTAGCCTTGAGGGGACAGATACGCAGTATTTT.

The CDR3 sequence is CASSFPGRGAGGELFF. CDR3 coding DNA: TGTGCCAGCAGCTTTCCCGGAAGGGGCGCAGGCGGGGAGCTGTTTTTT. The V and J genes are TRBV7-9 and TRBJ2-2, with D maybe TRBD1 (5 bases). CDR3 size: 16 residues. Germline lookup yields CDR1 SEHNR and CDR2 FQNEAQ (reference sequence). Trimming pared 3 bases from V and 7 bases from J, leaving 18 bases between.

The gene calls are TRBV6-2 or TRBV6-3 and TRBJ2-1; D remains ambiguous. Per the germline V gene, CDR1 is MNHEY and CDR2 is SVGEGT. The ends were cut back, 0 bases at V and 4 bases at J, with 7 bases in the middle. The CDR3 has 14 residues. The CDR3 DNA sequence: TGTGCCAGCAGTTACTCGAAGGTTTACAATGAGCAGTTCTTC. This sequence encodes CASSYSKVYNEQFF.

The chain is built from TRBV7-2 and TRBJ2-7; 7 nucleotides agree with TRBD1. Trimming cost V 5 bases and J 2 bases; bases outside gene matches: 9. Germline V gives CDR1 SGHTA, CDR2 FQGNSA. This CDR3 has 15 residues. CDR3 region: CASSLLDRDPYEQYF. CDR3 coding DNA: TGTGCCAGCAGCCTCCTAGACAGGGATCCCTACGAGCAGTACTTC.

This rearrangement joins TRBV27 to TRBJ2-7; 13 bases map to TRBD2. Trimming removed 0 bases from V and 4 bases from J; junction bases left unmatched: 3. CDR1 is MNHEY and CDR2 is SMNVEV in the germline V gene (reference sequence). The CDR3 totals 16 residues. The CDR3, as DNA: TGTGCCAGCAGTTTATCCCCACTAGCGGGAGGGTACGAGCAGTACTTC. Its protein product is CASSLSPLAGGYEQYF.